This T cell receptor beta chain originates from a study of CD8 T cells in Susac syndrome. Study-wide findings and caveats: In its TCR sequencing and HLA analysis, the study acknowledged that the number of individuals was relatively small.

Worth noting for this clonotype: Its antigen is as yet unknown.

Negative isolation yielded the CD8+ and CD4+ T cells, while FACS enriched the TEMRA cells. Germline lookup yields CDR1 GTSNPN and CDR2 SVGIG (reference sequence). This CDR3 region has 15 residues. Deletions cut 0 bases from V and 4 bases from J, with 13 bases between. RNA totalling about 0.45 to 1 ug underwent reverse transcription with random hexamers. An immunoSEQ multiplex PCR amplified TCR beta CDR3 over 54 Vbeta and 13 Jbeta. TCRdb reanalysed the immunoSEQ multiplex PCR reads using MiXCR and keeps one entry per CDR3 protein. The data show 160,000 or so distinct CDR3 sequences, about 94% seen once.

The sequence was collected from a human donor with multiple sclerosis. The specimen sequenced was CD8+ T cells from PBMCs. The V gene is TRBV30, the J gene TRBJ1-5; D is unclear. CDR3 nucleotide sequence: TGTGCCTGGAGTGTACAAGGGAGAGGTAATCAGCCCCAGCATTTT. Protein product: CAWSVQGRGNQPQHF. Full variable domain (remainder filled in from reference TRBV30 and TRBJ1-5): SQTIHQWPATLVQPVGSPLSLECTVEGTSNPNLYWYRQAAGRGLQLLFYSVGIGQISSEVPQNLSASRPQDRQFILSSKKLLLSDSGFYLCAWSVQGRGNQPQHFGDGTRLSIL.